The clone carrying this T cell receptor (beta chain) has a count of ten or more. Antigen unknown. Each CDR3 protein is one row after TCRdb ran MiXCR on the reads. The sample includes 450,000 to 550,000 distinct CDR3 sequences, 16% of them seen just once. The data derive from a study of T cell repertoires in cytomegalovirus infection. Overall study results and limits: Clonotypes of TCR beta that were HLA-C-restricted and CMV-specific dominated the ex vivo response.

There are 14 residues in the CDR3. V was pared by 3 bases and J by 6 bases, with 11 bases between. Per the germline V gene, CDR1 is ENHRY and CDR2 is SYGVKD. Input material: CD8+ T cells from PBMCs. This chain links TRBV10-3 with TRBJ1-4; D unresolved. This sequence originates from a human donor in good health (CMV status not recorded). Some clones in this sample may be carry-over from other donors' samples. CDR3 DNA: TGTGCCATCAGTGAAGGAGGGAACCATGAAAAACTGTTTTTT. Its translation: CAISEGGNHEKLFF.